These 6 T cell receptor beta chains share one sample of origin, sequenced in a study of Graves' ophthalmopathy and Graves' hyperthyroidism. RNA transcripts were the template, and TCR beta CDR3 regions were amplified from them. The first round was an RT-PCR with HTBI primers, and the second round was a multiplex PCR. MiXCR, applied by TCRdb to the multiplex PCR reads, yields one record per CDR3 protein. The table has about 390,000 distinct CDR3 sequences, roughly 15% seen once. Material for sequencing was peripheral blood. The source of these receptors is an adult woman with stable Graves' hyperthyroidism.

This clonotype appeared many times. The chain links TRBV28 to TRBJ2-7, with TRBD1 matching 7 bases. This CDR3 region has 14 residues. Germline V gene data show CDR1 as MDHEN and CDR2 as SYDVKM. V lost 6 bases to trimming and J lost 3 bases; unmatched junction nucleotides: 8. CDR3 nucleotide sequence: TGTGCCAGCAGCTCTAGGGGGCGCGTCTACGAGCAGTACTTC. Its translation: CASSSRGRVYEQYF.

The sample holds many counts of this clonotype. The chain combines TRBV2 with TRBJ2-5; D is ambiguous. Trimming pared 3 bases from V and 5 bases from J, leaving 13 bases between. The germline CDR1 and CDR2 sequences are SNHLY and FYNNEI. The CDR3 has 14 amino acids. CDR3: CASSEGGRGETQYF. The DNA of the CDR3 is TGTGCCAGCAGTGAGGGTGGTCGTGGGGAGACCCAGTACTTC.

This clonotype was recorded many times. The CDR3 region has the DNA TGTGCCAGCAGTTCCACCCCCCCCAATCAGCCCCAGCATTTT. Translation gives CASSSTPPNQPQHF. The chain combines TRBV12-3 or TRBV12-4 with TRBJ1-5, with D unclear. The CDR3 contains 14 residues. V was clipped by 4 bases and J by 3 bases, with 10 bases between them.

The CDR3 DNA follows: TGTGCCACCAGCAGAGATCCCAGGGGGGGGACCTACGAGCAGTACTTC. Translating gives CATSRDPRGGTYEQYF. The rearrangement links TRBV15 to TRBJ2-7; TRBD1 or TRBD2 may be the D gene (7 bases each). CDR1 and CDR2 (germline): LNHNV, YYDKDF (reference sequence). The CDR3 runs 16 residues. V was shortened by 0 bases and J by 2 bases, with 14 bases between the two germline ends.

This clonotype was recorded a few times. This chain connects TRBV5-1 to TRBJ2-5; weak D call: TRBD1 (5 bases). The CDR3 spans 15 residues. Looked up from germline, CDR1 is SGHRS and CDR2 is YFSETQ. Trimming cost V 0 bases and J 5 bases, with 14 bases left between them. The CDR3 protein is CASSLGQGQRETQYF. CDR3 sequence (DNA): TGCGCCAGCAGCTTGGGGCAGGGCCAGAGGGAGACCCAGTACTTC.

This clonotype was recorded a few times. V is TRBV5-1 and J is TRBJ2-7; TRBD2 matches 10 bases. The germline CDR1 and CDR2 sequences are SGHRS and YFSETQ. The CDR3 sequence is 18 residues long. Trimming at V came to 4 bases and at J to 0 bases, leaving 13 bases not matched to a gene. The CDR3 reads CASSGPHLSGRASYEQYF. DNA for the CDR3: TGCGCCAGCAGCGGACCTCACCTCAGCGGGAGGGCCTCCTACGAGCAGTACTTC.